This entry describes one T cell receptor (beta chain). This CDR3 is 15 amino acids long. J lost 9 bases, V lost 5 bases, and 9 bases had no gene match. Germline CDR1 is SGHTA and CDR2 is FQGTGA. The repertoire was sequenced with immunoSEQ multiplex PCR; TCRdb's copy has only in-frame clones and lacks some. The sample lists 87,000 or so clones, approximately 95% occurring once. The data originate from a study of technical replicates of blood from four donors. The sample consisted of T cells isolated from PBMCs. The J gene is TRBJ2-1, the V gene TRBV7-3; 11 bases fit TRBD2. The clonotype comes from a human donor in good health. The CDR3 here is CASSPTGLAESEQFF. CDR3 coding DNA: TGTGCCAGCAGCCCAACGGGACTAGCGGAATCTGAGCAGTTCTTC.